The subject of this entry is one T cell receptor beta chain. In its sample, this clonotype was seen many times. Its specific antigen is unknown. Base qualities are not provided; no much larger clone lies one nucleotide away. A patient counted as having stable hyperthyroidism if there was no progression to ophthalmopathy within 18 months of follow-up. Hyperthyroidism patients were newly diagnosed, with disease duration under 2 months, and aged 18 to 65 years. Patients with other autoimmune diseases, uncontrolled infections, pregnancy or lactation were excluded. Diagnosis was based on clinical symptoms, serum thyroxine, TRAb, thyroid ultrasound and orbital computed tomography. Using Ficoll-Paque density gradient centrifugation, PBMCs were isolated from approximately 11 ml of fresh peripheral blood. Total RNA was extracted with Trizol reagent and quality-checked on an Agilent 2100 Bioanalyzer. These data come from a study of Graves' ophthalmopathy and Graves' hyperthyroidism (dated by TCRdb to between 2018 and 2020). About the investigation overall: Peripheral blood samples were taken at the time of initial diagnosis, before any treatment was given. In total, 135 blood samples were TCR-sequenced: approximately 40 ophthalmopathy, some 72 hyperthyroidism and approximately 17 hyperthyroidism-to-ophthalmopathy patients. In about 6 hyperthyroidism patients, the T-cell repertoire of thyroid tissue was compared with the T-cell repertoire of blood. To explore V-J signatures that separate ophthalmopathy from hyperthyroidism, a discovery set of around 97 patients was enrolled, consisting of 40 to 45 with ophthalmopathy and around 57 with stable hyperthyroidism. An independent validation cohort comprised 18 hyperthyroidism patients and roughly 15 patients who later progressed from hyperthyroidism to ophthalmopathy. Once sampling was done, hyperthyroidism patients were given methimazole at a starting dose of 30 mg daily, while ophthalmopathy patients were given high-dose intravenous methylprednisolone. TCR beta repertoire signatures were used to distinguish Graves' ophthalmopathy from Graves' hyperthyroidism and to predict progression to ophthalmopathy. The investigation overall reported the following: Most expanded thyroid clonotypes with a frequency above 0.001 also appeared in blood, which suggests that blood repertoires may reflect the immune response in the thyroid. In validation, the model predicted ophthalmopathy progression with more than 55% sensitivity and 72.22% specificity; roughly eleven predicted patients were CT-confirmed with GO in a median of about 6.1 months. Ophthalmopathy was separated from stable hyperthyroidism by the 13-signature model with around 88% sensitivity and just under 84% specificity in cross-validation and with 80%/75% in the test set. No statistical method was used to set the sample size in advance, and the investigators knew which group each participant was assigned to.

Between the V and J ends, shortened by 0 bases and 6 bases respectively, the junction contains 9 bases. The germline V gene yields MNHEY for CDR1 and SVGAGI for CDR2. The CDR3 holds 13 amino acids from the cysteine to the phenylalanine. The only DNA kept is the CDR3, 39 bases in frame from the first base. For repertoire sequencing, the TCR beta CDR3 regions were amplified from RNA transcripts. The first round was an RT-PCR using HTBI primers with the Qiagen OneStep RT-PCR kit, and this first round was followed by a second-round multiplex PCR, then size selection and purification. Libraries were sequenced paired-end with 100 bp reads on an Illumina HiSeq2000. From the authors' description of their analysis: Reads were processed with SOAPnuke, discarding reads with adapters, uncalled bases, mean Phred below 15, or no exact constant-primer or identifier match. High-quality paired reads were merged with COPE v1.2.5. Each unique nucleotide sequence was treated as a clonotype, and MiTCR v1.1 was used to align the clonotypes to the IMGT TRB V, D and J references. Analysis was restricted to V-J combinations with a frequency above 0.0001, which covered approximately 99% of repertoires. For each V-J combination, a TCR clonal expansion and chaos score was defined as F50 clonal expansion divided by the chaos observed in the TCRdist matrix. Welch's t-statistics and random forest were used to reduce the features to about 12 V-J combinations, which were then used as input to a naive Bayes classifier. The Morisita-Horn index was used to measure how similar the thyroid and blood repertoires were. Using fastp at Q25 and MiXCR, TCRdb reprocessed the public reads and kept productive beta chains. Entries are consolidated by CDR3 protein sequence, retaining the most common genes and DNA. For this entry, the V and J calls and clone size follow TCRdb and not the study's own pipeline. In this sample the table shows more than 300,000 distinct CDR3 sequences, roughly a sixth of which occur a single time. The ten largest clones add up to roughly 2.6% of the sample.

In this chain, TRBV6-5 is recombined with TRBJ2-7; no D gene call is confident. The origin of this receptor is an adult woman with stable Graves' hyperthyroidism. The sequencing sample was made of peripheral blood. This receptor has the CDR3 CASSYSFQVEQYF. The DNA sequence reads TGTGCCAGCAGTTACTCGTTCCAGGTCGAGCAGTACTTC.